The rows below give T cell receptor beta chains drawn from one sample of a study of blood T cell repertoires in COVID-19. Produced via immunoSEQ multiplex PCR; TCRdb's table is partial and in-frame only. This sample yields approximately 270,000 clones, of which over 75% are seen a single time; about 0.9% belongs to the top ten. Material: peripheral blood. The receptors shown here come from a human donor with COVID-19, enrolled during active disease. The donor label of this sample is uncertain. The CDR3 runs from the conserved cysteine through the conserved F or W. The order of the fields is CDR3 protein, CDR3 DNA, V gene, clone size, J gene, D gene. A D gene is named only where the DNA matches it firmly. Clone size appears in some rows only: once, few, many, or a class for an expanded clone.

CDR3aa: CASSIARTGGFREQFF
CDR3nt: TGTGCCAGTAGTATAGCGCGGACAGGGGGATTCCGCGAGCAGTTCTTC
v_gene: TRBV19
abundance: NA
j_gene: TRBJ2-1
d_gene: TRBD1

CDR3aa: CATRKLANTGELFF
CDR3nt: TGTGCCACCAGGAAATTAGCGAACACCGGGGAGCTGTTTTTT
v_gene: TRBV6-5
abundance: NA
j_gene: TRBJ2-2
d_gene: NA

CDR3aa: CASSQSLGTGDEKLFF
CDR3nt: TGTGCCAGCAGCCAATCACTCGGGACAGGGGATGAAAAACTGTTTTTT
v_gene: TRBV5-4
abundance: NA
j_gene: TRBJ1-4
d_gene: TRBD1

CDR3aa: CASRPGGSGANVLTF
CDR3nt: TGTGCCAGCAGGCCAGGGGGCTCTGGGGCCAACGTCCTGACTTTC
v_gene: TRBV28
abundance: NA
j_gene: TRBJ2-6
d_gene: TRBD1

CDR3aa: CASITTGGTEAFF
CDR3nt: TGTGCCAGTATCACTACAGGGGGCACTGAAGCTTTCTTT
v_gene: TRBV19
abundance: NA
j_gene: TRBJ1-1
d_gene: TRBD1

CDR3aa: CASSPADSGYTF
CDR3nt: TGTGCCAGCAGCCCGGCAGACAGTGGCTACACCTTC
v_gene: TRBV7-2
abundance: NA
j_gene: TRBJ1-2
d_gene: NA

CDR3aa: CASSLRSAGGPNEQFF
CDR3nt: TGCGCCAGCAGCTTGAGGTCGGCGGGAGGGCCTAATGAGCAGTTCTTC
v_gene: TRBV5-1
abundance: NA
j_gene: TRBJ2-1
d_gene: TRBD2

CDR3aa: CASGLAGLAFF
CDR3nt: TGTGCTAGTGGTTTGGCAGGGTTGGCTTTCTTT
v_gene: TRBV12-5
abundance: NA
j_gene: TRBJ1-1
d_gene: NA

CDR3aa: CASRNGGNEKLFF
CDR3nt: TGTGCCAGCAGGAACGGGGGGAATGAAAAACTGTTTTTT
v_gene: TRBV28
abundance: NA
j_gene: TRBJ1-4
d_gene: NA

CDR3aa: CASSVLRQGYEQYF
CDR3nt: TGTGCCAGTAGTGTACTTCGACAGGGCTACGAGCAGTACTTC
v_gene: TRBV19
abundance: NA
j_gene: TRBJ2-7
d_gene: TRBD1

CDR3aa: CASSNLRGSSPSTDTQYF
CDR3nt: TGTGCCAGTAGTAACCTCAGGGGATCCTCCCCTAGCACAGATACGCAGTATTTT
v_gene: TRBV19
abundance: once
j_gene: TRBJ2-3
d_gene: NA

CDR3aa: CAWSLPKIVRPTEAFF
CDR3nt: TGTGCCTGGAGTCTCCCGAAGATAGTTCGCCCTACTGAAGCTTTCTTT
v_gene: TRBV30
abundance: NA
j_gene: TRBJ1-1
d_gene: NA

CDR3aa: CATAGANSAEAFF
CDR3nt: TGTGCCACCGCAGGGGCGAACTCGGCTGAAGCTTTCTTT
v_gene: TRBV10-3
abundance: NA
j_gene: TRBJ1-1
d_gene: NA

CDR3aa: CASSLAGLRGGNEQFF
CDR3nt: TGTGCCAGCAGCTTAGCAGGACTCCGCGGGGGCAATGAGCAGTTCTTC
v_gene: TRBV11-2
abundance: NA
j_gene: TRBJ2-1
d_gene: TRBD2

CDR3aa: CASRRGRVLQETQYF
CDR3nt: TGTGCCAGCCGAAGGGGCAGAGTCCTCCAAGAGACCCAGTACTTC
v_gene: TRBV6-5
abundance: NA
j_gene: TRBJ2-5
d_gene: NA

CDR3aa: CASSQEYSNTGELFF
CDR3nt: TGTGCCAGCAGCCAAGAGTACTCCAACACCGGGGAGCTGTTTTTT
v_gene: TRBV4-2
abundance: NA
j_gene: TRBJ2-2
d_gene: NA

CDR3aa: CASSFFGDEQYF
CDR3nt: TGTGCCAGCAGCTTTTTCGGTGACGAGCAGTACTTC
v_gene: TRBV11-2
abundance: NA
j_gene: TRBJ2-7
d_gene: NA

CDR3aa: CASSRQFAEAFF
CDR3nt: TGTGCCAGCAGTCGACAGTTCGCTGAAGCTTTCTTT
v_gene: TRBV12-3/TRBV12-4
abundance: NA
j_gene: TRBJ1-1
d_gene: NA

CDR3aa: CASSEAKGLGRNEQFF
CDR3nt: TGTGCCAGCAGTGAAGCGAAAGGTCTCGGGAGGAATGAGCAGTTCTTC
v_gene: TRBV6-1
abundance: NA
j_gene: TRBJ2-1
d_gene: TRBD2

CDR3aa: CASRSRGLLYNEQFF
CDR3nt: TGTGCCAGCAGGAGCCGGGGACTTCTATACAATGAGCAGTTCTTC
v_gene: TRBV28
abundance: NA
j_gene: TRBJ2-1
d_gene: NA

CDR3aa: CASSGTSGDPPNNEQFF
CDR3nt: TGCGCCAGCAGCGGTACTAGCGGGGACCCCCCAAACAATGAGCAGTTCTTC
v_gene: TRBV5-1
abundance: NA
j_gene: TRBJ2-1
d_gene: TRBD2

CDR3aa: CASRLDRANSPLHF
CDR3nt: TGTGCCAGCAGGTTAGACAGGGCTAATTCACCCCTCCACTTT
v_gene: TRBV6-5
abundance: few
j_gene: TRBJ1-6
d_gene: TRBD1

CDR3aa: CASSQAGESYEQYF
CDR3nt: TGTGCCAGCAGCCAAGCCGGGGAATCCTACGAGCAGTACTTC
v_gene: TRBV14
abundance: few
j_gene: TRBJ2-7
d_gene: NA

CDR3aa: CASRPQGALSYYGYTF
CDR3nt: TGTGCCAGCAGACCACAGGGGGCCTTATCCTACTATGGCTACACCTTC
v_gene: TRBV27
abundance: once
j_gene: TRBJ1-2
d_gene: TRBD1

CDR3aa: CASSLASQREGPGTDTQYF
CDR3nt: TGTGCCAGCAGCTTGGCCAGCCAGCGGGAGGGCCCTGGCACAGATACGCAGTATTTT
v_gene: TRBV5-4
abundance: once
j_gene: TRBJ2-3
d_gene: TRBD2

CDR3aa: CASSRGTLTYEQYF
CDR3nt: TGTGCCAGCAGCAGAGGGACACTTACCTACGAGCAGTACTTC
v_gene: TRBV7-9
abundance: NA
j_gene: TRBJ2-7
d_gene: NA

CDR3aa: CASSPLAGGNTGELFF
CDR3nt: TGTGCCAGCAGCCCTTTAGCGGGGGGGAACACCGGGGAGCTGTTTTTT
v_gene: TRBV9
abundance: NA
j_gene: TRBJ2-2
d_gene: TRBD2

CDR3aa: CASSLRRDYGYTF
CDR3nt: TGTGCCAGCAGTTTGAGGAGGGACTATGGCTACACCTTC
v_gene: TRBV28
abundance: NA
j_gene: TRBJ1-2
d_gene: NA

CDR3aa: CASSPEIPKTNEKLFF
CDR3nt: TGTGCCAGCTCACCAGAGATTCCCAAGACTAATGAAAAACTGTTTTTT
v_gene: TRBV18
abundance: NA
j_gene: TRBJ1-4
d_gene: NA

CDR3aa: CASGRGDTQYF
CDR3nt: TGTGCCAGCGGCAGGGGAGATACGCAGTATTTT
v_gene: TRBV3-1/TRBV3-2
abundance: few
j_gene: TRBJ2-3
d_gene: NA

CDR3aa: CASSSLWSSYNEQFF
CDR3nt: TGTGCCAGCAGCTCCCTCTGGAGCTCCTACAATGAGCAGTTCTTC
v_gene: TRBV5-6
abundance: NA
j_gene: TRBJ2-1
d_gene: NA

CDR3aa: CASSPRPLAGVSNEQFF
CDR3nt: TGTGCCAGCAGTCCTCGTCCTCTAGCGGGAGTGTCGAATGAGCAGTTCTTC
v_gene: TRBV6-6
abundance: few
j_gene: TRBJ2-1
d_gene: TRBD2

CDR3aa: CASSQDWGQGNTEAFF
CDR3nt: TGTGCCAGCAGCCAAGATTGGGGACAGGGGAACACTGAAGCTTTCTTT
v_gene: TRBV14
abundance: NA
j_gene: TRBJ1-1
d_gene: TRBD1

CDR3aa: CATSSRQGVSYGYTF
CDR3nt: TGTGCCACCAGCAGTCGACAGGGCGTTAGCTATGGCTACACCTTC
v_gene: TRBV15
abundance: NA
j_gene: TRBJ1-2
d_gene: TRBD1

CDR3aa: CASGGLSNQPQHF
CDR3nt: TGTGCCAGCGGCGGACTGAGCAATCAGCCCCAGCATTTT
v_gene: TRBV3-1/TRBV3-2
abundance: NA
j_gene: TRBJ1-5
d_gene: NA

CDR3aa: CASSATTGGTEAFF
CDR3nt: TGTGCCAGCAGCGCAACGACAGGGGGCACTGAAGCTTTCTTT
v_gene: TRBV9
abundance: few
j_gene: TRBJ1-1
d_gene: TRBD1

CDR3aa: CATKRRTGNTIYF
CDR3nt: TGTGCCACCAAGAGGAGGACTGGAAACACCATATATTTT
v_gene: TRBV24-1
abundance: NA
j_gene: TRBJ1-3
d_gene: NA

CDR3aa: CASSYPVKRGANQPQHF
CDR3nt: TGTGCCAGCAGTTATCCAGTAAAGCGTGGGGCCAATCAGCCCCAGCATTTT
v_gene: TRBV28
abundance: NA
j_gene: TRBJ1-5
d_gene: NA

CDR3aa: CASSRTGVRTDTQYF
CDR3nt: TGTGCCAGCAGCCGGACAGGGGTCCGCACAGATACGCAGTATTTT
v_gene: TRBV7-3
abundance: NA
j_gene: TRBJ2-3
d_gene: TRBD1

CDR3aa: CASRATGGTEAFF
CDR3nt: TGTGCCAGCAGGGCAACAGGGGGTACTGAAGCTTTCTTT
v_gene: TRBV12-3/TRBV12-4
abundance: few
j_gene: TRBJ1-1
d_gene: TRBD1

CDR3aa: CASRHDTGRNSPLHF
CDR3nt: TGTGCCAGTAGACACGATACAGGGCGGAATTCACCCCTCCACTTT
v_gene: TRBV19
abundance: NA
j_gene: TRBJ1-6
d_gene: NA

CDR3aa: CASSLRSGDETQYF
CDR3nt: TGTGCCAGCAGTTTAAGGTCAGGGGATGAGACCCAGTACTTC
v_gene: TRBV28
abundance: NA
j_gene: TRBJ2-5
d_gene: NA

CDR3aa: CASSDQGSSYEQYF
CDR3nt: TGCGCCAGCAGTGACCAGGGGAGCTCCTACGAGCAGTACTTC
v_gene: TRBV10-2
abundance: NA
j_gene: TRBJ2-7
d_gene: NA

CDR3aa: CASSLKGVRFTEAFF
CDR3nt: TGTGCCAGCAGCTTGAAAGGGGTTAGATTCACTGAAGCTTTCTTT
v_gene: TRBV11-2
abundance: NA
j_gene: TRBJ1-1
d_gene: NA

CDR3aa: CASSLALAGNYGYTF
CDR3nt: TGTGCCAGCAGCTTAGCGCTGGCAGGCAACTATGGCTACACCTTC
v_gene: TRBV7-9
abundance: NA
j_gene: TRBJ1-2
d_gene: NA

CDR3aa: CASSLKAPHTIYF
CDR3nt: TGTGCCAGCAGTTTAAAAGCGCCTCACACCATATATTTT
v_gene: TRBV28
abundance: NA
j_gene: TRBJ1-3
d_gene: NA

CDR3aa: CASTRGAGNEQYF
CDR3nt: TGTGCCAGCACACGGGGGGCAGGAAACGAGCAGTACTTC
v_gene: TRBV2
abundance: NA
j_gene: TRBJ2-7
d_gene: NA

CDR3aa: CASSVSKDSLNTEAFF
CDR3nt: TGTGCCAGCAGCGTCTCGAAGGACAGCTTGAACACTGAAGCTTTCTTT
v_gene: TRBV2
abundance: NA
j_gene: TRBJ1-1
d_gene: NA

CDR3aa: CASSQDGLAGGYEQFF
CDR3nt: TGTGCCAGCAGCCAAGATGGGCTAGCGGGAGGTTATGAGCAGTTCTTC
v_gene: TRBV4-2
abundance: NA
j_gene: TRBJ2-1
d_gene: TRBD2

CDR3aa: CASSNHRQGVNYGYTF
CDR3nt: TGTGCCAGTAGTAACCATCGACAGGGGGTAAACTATGGCTACACCTTC
v_gene: TRBV19
abundance: NA
j_gene: TRBJ1-2
d_gene: TRBD1

CDR3aa: CASSIQGYNEQFF
CDR3nt: TGTGCCAGCAGTATACAGGGGTACAATGAGCAGTTCTTC
v_gene: TRBV2
abundance: NA
j_gene: TRBJ2-1
d_gene: TRBD1

CDR3aa: CASSQDGGLYGYTF
CDR3nt: TGTGCCAGCAGCCAAGATGGGGGCCTCTATGGCTACACCTTC
v_gene: TRBV3-1/TRBV3-2
abundance: NA
j_gene: TRBJ1-2
d_gene: NA

CDR3aa: CASSVAGQGAEAFF
CDR3nt: TGTGCCAGCAGCGTAGCTGGACAGGGGGCGGAAGCTTTCTTT
v_gene: TRBV9
abundance: NA
j_gene: TRBJ1-1
d_gene: TRBD1